These 8 T cell receptor beta chains were sequenced from one sample in a study of blood T cells in healthy people across ages. Using a J-beta primer mix together with a sample-barcoded 5' primer, a second PCR was run for about 6 to 11 cycles. MiXCR, run by TCRdb on the 5' RACE reads, gives a single entry per CDR3 protein. The repertoire holds hundreds of thousands of distinct CDR3 sequences, 40% to 50% seen once, with about a fifth in the top ten. The sample consisted of blood. These receptors were obtained from a man in his sixties in good health.

The table lists this clonotype with a few counts. V gene TRBV21-1 combines with J gene TRBJ2-4; TRBD1, as called in the table, went unchecked against the DNA. The J call may be incorrect, as the DNA end agrees better with TRBJ2-7. TRBV21-1 corresponds to a pseudogene. The CDR3 extends over 16 amino acids. CDR3 DNA sequence: TGTGCCAGCATCAAAAGACCCGACAGGGGAGGGAGCGAGCAGTACTTC. It is translated as CASIKRPDRGGSEQYF.

The chain employs TRBV18 and TRBJ2-1; TRBD1 matches 7 bases. The J segment lost 7 bases and the V segment lost 3 bases, leaving 12 bases of the junction unmatched. The CDR3 contains 16 residues. In germline, CDR1 is KGHSH, CDR2 LQKENI. The CDR3 here is CASSPRGRGILNEQFF. DNA of the CDR3: TGTGCCAGCTCACCTCGTGGCAGGGGGATTCTGAATGAGCAGTTCTTC.

The rearrangement joins TRBV30 to TRBJ1-2, with D possibly being TRBD1 (6 bases). In germline, CDR1 is GTSNPN, CDR2 SVGIG (reference sequence). V shed 2 bases and J shed 6 bases, with 22 bases lying between them. This CDR3 region has 16 residues. CDR3 in amino acids: CAWSIRLQGIKHGYTF. The DNA of the CDR3 is TGTGCCTGGAGTATACGATTACAGGGAATTAAGCATGGCTACACCTTC.

The chain recombines TRBV6-6 with TRBJ1-1; perhaps TRBD1 as D (6 bases). Germline-derived CDR1 and CDR2 are MNHNY and SVGAGI (reference sequence). The CDR3 covers 13 residues. Trimming shortened V by 7 bases and J by 5 bases, and 14 bases separated the two germline ends. CDR3 bases: TGTGCCAGCACCGTTGGACAGAGAACTGAAGCTTTCTTT. This encodes CASTVGQRTEAFF.

This clonotype was observed at least ten times. The CDR3 DNA is TGTGCCAGCAGCCGGGGTCTAGGGGTTCGTCAAGAGACCCAGTACTTC. This gives the protein CASSRGLGVRQETQYF. The chain has TRBV7-2 and TRBJ2-5, with D perhaps TRBD1 or TRBD2 (5 bases each). CDR1 SGHTA and CDR2 FQGNSA come from the germline V gene. The CDR3 contains 16 residues. The V gene lost 5 bases and the J gene lost 2 bases, with 18 bases spanning the gap.

This clonotype was seen repeatedly, ten times or more. The chain carries TRBV12-3 or TRBV12-4 and TRBJ2-4, with TRBD1 matching over 11 bases. The length of the CDR3 is 14 residues. V shed 5 bases, J shed 8 bases, and the junction held 5 bases outside the gene matches. CDR3 sequence reads: CASSVGQGVYIQYF. CDR3 nucleotide sequence: TGTGCCAGCAGTGTGGGACAGGGGGTGTACATTCAGTACTTC.

V is TRBV12-3 or TRBV12-4 and J is TRBJ2-1; 8 nucleotides agree with TRBD1. The J call could be wrong; TRBJ2-7 is a better fit for the DNA end. The CDR3 is made up of 15 amino acids. CDR3 nucleotide sequence: TGTGCCAGCAGCAAAGGGACAGGACCCTCAAGTGAGCAGTACTTC. Encoded protein: CASSKGTGPSSEQYF.

This chain connects TRBV2 to TRBJ1-5; the D gene is possibly TRBD1 (5 bases). The CDR3 sequence is 15 residues long. Germline V gene sequence: CDR1 SNHLY, CDR2 FYNNEI. V was shortened by 8 bases and J by 3 bases, with 17 bases between the two germline ends. This chain's CDR3 is CASRDAGTINQPQHF. The CDR3 DNA is TGTGCCAGCCGAGACGCCGGGACTATCAATCAGCCCCAGCATTTT.